These 18 T cell receptor beta chains were sequenced from one sample in a study of T cells in Graves' hyperthyroidism and ophthalmopathy. Using RNA transcripts as the source, TCR beta CDR3 regions were amplified. First-round RT-PCR of the TCR CDR3 relied on the HTBI primer set. TCRdb redid the calling of the multiplex PCR reads with MiXCR, one entry per CDR3 protein. This sample yields over 45,000 distinct CDR3 sequences, of which just under 50% are seen a single time; 12% belongs to the top ten. Sample: blood. The origin of the receptors is a woman aged 25 to 45 with Graves' ophthalmopathy.

This clonotype was seen a few times. A much larger clone differs from this one at a single base, so this may be a read error. This rearrangement joins TRBV20-1 to TRBJ2-5, with 14 nucleotides matching TRBD2. V shed 6 bases and J 5 bases; nucleotides not matched to a gene: 11. This CDR3 contains 16 residues. From germline, CDR1 is DFQATT and CDR2 SNEGSKA (reference sequence). DNA for the CDR3: TGCAGTGCCCGACTAGCGGGAGGGGGCCCACACGAGACCCAGTACTTC. Translation gives CSARLAGGGPHETQYF.

In this sample, this clonotype turned up once. The CDR3 does not close with the conserved phenylalanine or tryptophan, likely indicating a read error. The chain links TRBV3-1 to TRBJ2-1; 8 bases map to TRBD2. CDR1 and CDR2 (germline): LGHDT, YNNKEL (reference sequence). V was clipped by 4 bases and J by 4 bases; unmatched bases: 3. The CDR3 spans 14 residues. The DNA for the CDR3 is TGTGCCAGCAGCCCCAGCGGGAGTTACAATGAGCAGTTCCTC. Amino acids: CASSPSGSYNEQFL.

This clonotype has at least ten counts. The CDR3 nucleotides read TGCAGTGCTAGAGGCGTTGGGGTGGGTGGCTACACCTTC. This encodes CSARGVGVGGYTF. The V gene is TRBV20-1, the J gene TRBJ1-2; unclear D gene. V was pared by 1 base and J by 7 bases, with 13 bases between. Looked up from germline, CDR1 is DFQATT and CDR2 is SNEGSKA (reference sequence). The CDR3 is 13 amino acids.

At least ten counts were recorded for this clonotype. The chain recombines TRBV4-1 with TRBJ2-7; D is uncertain. Germline CDR1 and CDR2: MGHRA and YSYEKL. V lost 1 base to trimming and J lost 6 bases, with 7 bases between them. This CDR3 region has 12 residues. The chain's CDR3 is CASSQVSSEQYF. The CDR3 nucleotides are TGCGCCAGCAGCCAAGTCAGCTCCGAGCAGTACTTC.

A remark on this clonotype: The junction departs from germline at one end; a sequencing error may be responsible. The rearrangement links TRBV7-9 to TRBJ1-2; TRBD1 matches at 10 bases. This CDR3 has 13 amino acids. Germline V CDR1 and CDR2: SEHNR, FQNEAQ (reference sequence). The DNA for the CDR3 is TGTACCAGCAGCCAAGGGACAGGGGCTGGCTACACCTTC. Its protein product is CTSSQGTGAGYTF.

This clonotype was counted at least ten times. This sequence joins TRBV25-1 and TRBJ2-5; D unresolved. Trimming shortened V by 4 bases and J by 3 bases, and 9 bases separated the two germline ends. The CDR3 is made up of 13 amino acids. Germline V CDR1 and CDR2: MGHDK, SYGVNS. The CDR3 protein is CASSVRSKETQYF. The CDR3 coding sequence is TGTGCCAGCAGTGTACGGTCTAAAGAGACCCAGTACTTC.

This clonotype has more than one count but fewer than ten. The chain is built from TRBV18 and TRBJ2-7; 13 nucleotides line up with TRBD2. The junction had 5 bases not matched to a gene; V was cut back by 6 bases and J by 3 bases. Germline loops: CDR1 KGHSH, CDR2 LQKENI. The CDR3 consists of 15 residues. The CDR3 loop reads CASSQGLAGNYEQYF. The CDR3 coding sequence is TGTGCCAGCTCCCAGGGACTAGCGGGGAACTACGAGCAGTACTTC. Based on the CDR3 plus reference TRBV18 and TRBJ2-7, the full variable domain is NAGVMQNPRHLVRRRGQEARLRCSPMKGHSHVYWYRQLPEEGLKFMVYLQKENIIDESGMPKERFSAEFPKEGPSILRIQQVVRGDSAAYFCASSQGLAGNYEQYFGPGTRLTVT.

This clonotype was counted many times. The chain carries TRBV11-2 and TRBJ2-2; 12 bases match TRBD2. Germline V gives CDR1 SGHAT, CDR2 FQNNGV. Trimming cost V 3 bases and J 6 bases; bases outside gene matches: 5. The CDR3 totals 16 residues. CDR3 DNA sequence: TGTGCCAGCAGCTTTGAACTAGCGGGAGGAGCCGGGGAGCTGTTTTTT. Translating it yields CASSFELAGGAGELFF.

This clonotype was seen ten or more times. The chain couples TRBV28 to TRBJ1-6; D remains ambiguous. Germline V gene lookup returns CDR1 MDHEN and CDR2 SYDVKM. Trimming left V 7 bases short and J 7 bases short, with 5 bases between. This CDR3 has 11 residues. CDR3 in DNA: TGTGCCAGCAAACAGAATTCACCCCTCCACTTT. This encodes CASKQNSPLHF.

This clonotype was seen repeatedly, ten times or more. The chain employs TRBV28 and TRBJ1-1; the match to TRBD1 covers 7 bases. J gave up 1 base and V 6 bases, and 11 bases lay outside the gene matches. The germline V gene has CDR1 MDHEN and CDR2 SYDVKM. The length of the CDR3 is 16 residues. CDR3 coding DNA: TGTGCCAGCAGCCAAACAGGGGAGGATGCGAACACTGAAGCTTTCTTT. Translation: CASSQTGEDANTEAFF.

This chain connects TRBV14 to TRBJ1-4; TRBD1 agrees at 9 bases. J lost 7 bases, V lost 6 bases, and 9 bases had no gene match. CDR3 size: 15 residues. Germline CDR1 and CDR2: SGHDN and FVKESK. In DNA, the CDR3 is TGTGCCAGCAGGTACACAGGGGGCGGCAGTGAAAAACTGTTTTTT. This encodes CASRYTGGGSEKLFF.

This clonotype was counted many times. The chain uses TRBV7-9 and TRBJ2-7, with D uncertain. In germline, CDR1 is SEHNR, CDR2 FQNEAQ (reference sequence). This CDR3 spans 12 amino acids. Trimming shortened V by 5 bases and J by 7 bases, and 12 bases separated the two germline ends. The CDR3 loop reads CASSLIVGEQYF. The DNA for the CDR3 is TGTGCCAGCAGCCTCATAGTTGGGGAGCAGTACTTC.

This clonotype was recorded many times. This chain links TRBV7-9 with TRBJ2-5; TRBD2 aligns across 10 bases. The CDR3 spans 16 residues. Per the germline V gene, CDR1 is SEHNR and CDR2 is FQNEAQ (reference sequence). V dropped 0 bases and J dropped 5; count of bases not matched to a gene: 6. In DNA form, the CDR3 reads TGTGCCAGCAGCTTAGCTCCTAGCGGGAGATGGGAGACCCAGTACTTC. The encoded protein is CASSLAPSGRWETQYF.

The chain has TRBV9 and TRBJ1-3; unclear D gene. V gave up 4 bases and J gave up 8 bases, with 28 bases separating them. The CDR3 is 18 amino acids. The germline V gene has CDR1 SGDLS and CDR2 YYNGEE. The CDR3 DNA is TGTGCCAGCAGCCGAAGGACTTCTCCCAGTGTCTATGGCTACACCATATATTTT. Encoded protein: CASSRRTSPSVYGYTIYF.

About this clonotype: A much larger clone differs from this one at a single base, so this may be a read error. This CDR3 is missing its conserved last phenylalanine or tryptophan, likely due to a read error. CDR3 residues: CASSSAGLPGYTL. The DNA for the CDR3 is TGTGCCAGCAGTTCTGCAGGGCTTCCTGGCTACACCTTA. The chain employs TRBV27 and TRBJ1-2; D is perhaps TRBD1 (5 bases). Germline CDR1 and CDR2: MNHEY and SMNVEV (reference sequence). The CDR3 has 13 residues. The V end was cut by 4 bases, the J end by 7 bases, with 13 bases between.

This clonotype appeared many times. The gene calls are TRBV9 and TRBJ2-2; the match to TRBD1 covers 9 bases. The CDR3 runs to 16 residues. The V gene end was trimmed by 0 bases and the J gene end by 6 bases; junction bases not matched to a gene: 6. Germline V CDR1 and CDR2: SGDLS, YYNGEE. The CDR3 reads CASSVAGRTGAGELFF. The DNA for the CDR3 is TGTGCCAGCAGCGTAGCTGGCCGGACAGGGGCCGGGGAGCTGTTTTTT.

This clonotype was detected only once. Lacking the conserved final phenylalanine or tryptophan, this CDR3 likely reflects a read error. The limits of the CDR3 on the DNA are not certain, so only TCRdb's listed CDR3 is given. This chain links TRBV7-3 with TRBJ1-6. Germline V lookup: CDR1 SGHTA, CDR2 FQGTGA. The CDR3 comprises 8 residues, both ends counted. This CDR3 is CASKEGSG.

The gene calls are TRBV20-1 and TRBJ1-2, with a tentative D call TRBD1 (5 bases). Germline CDR1 DFQATT, CDR2 SNEGSKA (reference sequence). The CDR3 has 12 residues. Trimming removed 3 bases from V and 1 base from J, with 6 bases in between. Here the CDR3 reads CSARGLNYGYTF. The CDR3 DNA follows: TGCAGTGCTAGGGGACTTAACTATGGCTACACCTTC.